This is a list of T cell receptor beta chains from one sample in a study of T-cell memory formation after mild COVID-19. TCRdb reprocessed the 5' RACE reads via MiXCR and lists one record per CDR3 protein. The table includes about 190,000 distinct CDR3 sequences, approximately 20% detected once. Sequencing was carried out using PBMCs or a T cell subset sorted from them (not recorded which). These TCRs come from an adult woman who had mild COVID-19 (a few samples of this study predate the infection). Cell type and time point are not known. Each CDR3 is given with its conserved first and last residue. A D gene is named only where the DNA matches it firmly. Part of the rows lack a size; the others show once, few, many or a class for expanded clones.

size	D	V	J	DNA	CDR3
-	-	TRBV6-2/TRBV6-3	TRBJ1-1	TGTGCCAGCAGTTACGCAGTGAACACTGAAGCTTTCTTT	CASSYAVNTEAFF
few	TRBD2	TRBV5-1	TRBJ2-3	TGCGCCAGCAGCTTGGATCTAGCGGGGCCTACGCAGTATTTT	CASSLDLAGPTQYF
few	TRBD1	TRBV19	TRBJ2-1	TGTGCCAGTAGGCCTGGGACAGGGGTGTACAATGAGCAGTTCTTC	CASRPGTGVYNEQFF
-	TRBD2	TRBV5-1	TRBJ2-1	TGCGCCAGCAGCGGGCTAGCGGGGCGCGTCGATGAGCAGTTCTTC	CASSGLAGRVDEQFF
few	-	TRBV6-1	TRBJ1-4	TGTGCCAGCAGCCTCAGGAAGGGGGCAACTAATGAAAAACTGTTTTTT	CASSLRKGATNEKLFF
-	-	TRBV4-3	TRBJ2-7	TGCGCCAGCAGCCAAGATAAAAACCACGAGTATTACGAGCAGTACTTC	CASSQDKNHEYYEQYF
few	-	TRBV14	TRBJ1-1	TGTGCCAGCAGCCAAGTTCAGGGGTCGGGCACTGAAGCTTTCTTT	CASSQVQGSGTEAFF
-	-	TRBV7-3	TRBJ2-5	TGTGCCAGCAGCTTAGCTGGGGTGGGAGAGACCCAGTACTTC	CASSLAGVGETQYF
many	-	TRBV9	TRBJ1-2	TGTGCCAGCAGCCCCGACAGCGCCTCCCTCTATGGCTACACCTTC	CASSPDSASLYGYTF
-	TRBD1	TRBV5-1	TRBJ1-5	TGCGCCAGCAGCCCCCTACCCACAGGGGGTGGGCAGCCCCAGCATTTT	CASSPLPTGGGQPQHF
few	TRBD1	TRBV7-9	TRBJ2-1	TGTGCCAGCAGACCGGGACAGACTCTAATTTTTTACAATGAGCAGTTCTTC	CASRPGQTLIFYNEQFF
few	TRBD2	TRBV7-2	TRBJ2-2	TGTGCCAGCAGCTTCGCGGGAGGGGTCACCGGGGAGCTGTTTTTT	CASSFAGGVTGELFF
few	TRBD2	TRBV5-1	TRBJ2-1	TGCGCCAGCAGCTTGGCCGCTAGCGGGTCCTCCAATGAGCAGTTCTTC	CASSLAASGSSNEQFF
many	-	TRBV14	TRBJ1-1	TGTGCCAGCAGCCAAGATCCCAGTGGAGTGCGAGCTTTCTTT	CASSQDPSGVRAFF
-	-	TRBV7-9	TRBJ1-3	TGTGCCAGCAGCTTAGATGGGGGCACCATATATTTT	CASSLDGGTIYF
-	TRBD2	TRBV29-1	TRBJ2-3	TGCAGCGTTAGCGGGAGAATGACAGATACGCAGTATTTT	CSVSGRMTDTQYF
-	TRBD2	TRBV7-3	TRBJ2-3	TGTGCCAGCAGCTTAGGGACTAGCGGGGCCTATACGCAGTATTTT	CASSLGTSGAYTQYF
few	-	TRBV12-3/TRBV12-4	TRBJ1-5	TGTGCCAGCAGGGGATGGAGGCAGCCCCAGCATTTT	CASRGWRQPQHF